The 27 T cell receptor beta chains below all came from one sample that was sequenced in a study of blood T cells in healthy people across ages (dated by TCRdb to about 2015). The receptor library was made with 5' RACE. This sample was sequenced with an Illumina HiSeq 2500. The second PCR ran for about 7 to 11 cycles and used a J-beta primer mix along with a sample-barcoded 5' primer. The public reads were reprocessed in TCRdb via fastp at Q25 and MiXCR, keeping in-frame beta chains. Rows with one shared CDR3 protein collapse into an entry with the most common genes and DNA. This sample lists 1.5 million to 2 million distinct CDR3 sequences; roughly 32% were detected once. The ten largest clonotypes hold roughly 10% of the sample. Sequenced input: blood. These receptors were taken from a woman in her twenties or thirties in good health.

The chain combines TRBV29-1 with TRBJ2-3; D ambiguous. CDR3 size: 16 residues. Trimming removed 2 bases from V and 5 bases from J, with 20 bases in between. The germline gives CDR1 SQVTM, CDR2 ANQGSEA. The CDR3 loop is CSVERWAPGEKDTQYF. DNA for the CDR3: TGCAGCGTTGAACGTTGGGCCCCCGGTGAGAAAGATACGCAGTATTTT.

This chain joins TRBV4-1 and TRBJ2-3, with D possibly being TRBD1 (5 bases). This CDR3 has 17 residues. The germline V gene encodes CDR1 MGHRA and CDR2 YSYEKL. V dropped 0 bases and J dropped 6 bases, with 19 bases sitting between them. This CDR3 is CASSQDRSSAAGDTQYF. CDR3 bases: TGCGCCAGCAGCCAAGATAGGTCTTCGGCCGCAGGGGATACGCAGTATTTT.

This clonotype appeared a few times. The chain uses TRBV24-1 and TRBJ2-5; 11 bases are a match to TRBD2. The CDR3 is 16 amino acids. Per germline, CDR1 KGHDR and CDR2 SFDVKD. V trimming: 6 bases; J trimming: 3 bases; junction bases outside the gene matches: 8. Here the CDR3 reads CATSFASGRKKETQYF. CDR3 coding DNA: TGTGCCACCAGTTTCGCTAGCGGGAGGAAAAAAGAGACCCAGTACTTC.

In this sample, this clonotype turned up many times. CDR3 nucleotides: TGTGCCAGCAGTCTAGGGGGCGGTACGGTGGACGAGCAGTACTTC. Translating gives CASSLGGGTVDEQYF. The J gene is TRBJ2-5, the V gene TRBV12-3 or TRBV12-4; 7 bases are a match to TRBD1. The J call may be faulty, since TRBJ2-7 better matches the DNA end. This CDR3 contains 15 residues.

The chain couples TRBV7-3 to TRBJ2-2, with D hard to call. V lost 0 bases, J lost 5 bases, and 7 bases lay in between. This CDR3 comprises 14 residues. In germline, CDR1 is SGHTA, CDR2 FQGTGA. CDR3 protein: CASSLTKTTGELFF. The DNA for the CDR3 is TGTGCCAGCAGCTTAACGAAGACAACCGGGGAGCTGTTTTTT.

This clonotype was recorded once. The V call is TRBV6-1, the J call TRBJ1-5; possibly TRBD1 for D (5 bases). This CDR3 region has 16 residues. Germline values: CDR1 MNHNS, CDR2 SASEGT. V was shortened by 4 bases and J by 0 bases, with 13 bases between the two germline ends. CDR3 coding DNA: TGTGCCAGCAGTGGCCGGGGCAGCCATAGCAATCAGCCCCAGCATTTT. Its translation is CASSGRGSHSNQPQHF.

This clonotype was picked up a small number of times. The rearrangement uses TRBV5-1 and TRBJ2-7; tentative D call: TRBD2 (7 bases). Germline V gene data show CDR1 as SGHRS and CDR2 as YFSETQ. The V gene lost 2 bases and the J gene lost 6 bases, with 18 bases spanning the gap. This CDR3 contains 15 residues. The CDR3 DNA follows: TGCGCCAGCAGCTTTAGGGGGGGCTCCCCGTCCGAGCAGTACTTC. Its translation is CASSFRGGSPSEQYF.

This clonotype was detected a few times. The V and J genes are TRBV2 and TRBJ1-2; 9 positions agree with TRBD1. The CDR3 has 14 amino acids. Germline CDR1 SNHLY, CDR2 FYNNEI. Trimming removed 2 bases from V and 6 bases from J; junction bases left unmatched: 4. CDR3 residues: CASSERQGGDGYTF. CDR3 bases: TGTGCCAGCAGTGAAAGACAGGGGGGTGATGGCTACACCTTC.

The chain links TRBV13 to TRBJ2-7; 7 nucleotides line up with TRBD1. V gave up 5 bases and J gave up 2 bases; unmatched junction bases: 12. Germline V gene sequence: CDR1 PRHDT, CDR2 FYEKMQ (reference sequence). This CDR3 is built from 16 residues. CDR3 sequence (DNA): TGTGCCAGCAGCCACAGAGGGGGCTCTCTTGCCTACGAGCAGTACTTC. Protein product: CASSHRGGSLAYEQYF.

The V gene is TRBV14, the J gene TRBJ1-2, with a possible D match to TRBD1 (5 bases). Germline loops: CDR1 SGHDN, CDR2 FVKESK. The V and J ends lost 4 bases and 4 bases respectively, with 16 bases between them. CDR3 length: 15 amino acids. As DNA, the CDR3 is TGTGCCAGCAGCCGGCGGGACGGAAACGTCTATGGCTACACCTTC. This encodes CASSRRDGNVYGYTF.

This clonotype was picked up a small number of times. J is TRBJ2-5 and V is TRBV4-1; TRBD1 is a possible D gene (6 bases). CDR3 length: 15 residues. Looked up from germline, CDR1 is MGHRA and CDR2 is YSYEKL. V lost 3 bases to trimming and J lost 2 bases, with 13 bases between them. The CDR3 loop is CASSHDPDRQETQYF. CDR3 sequence (DNA): TGCGCCAGCAGCCACGATCCGGACAGACAAGAGACCCAGTACTTC.

The chain is built from TRBV12-3 or TRBV12-4 and TRBJ1-1; D perhaps matches TRBD1 (6 bases). The CDR3 runs 12 residues. The germline V and J ends were trimmed by 6 bases and 4 bases, with 9 bases remaining between them. CDR3 residues: CASSAGATEAFF. DNA of the CDR3: TGTGCCAGCAGCGCAGGGGCCACTGAAGCTTTCTTT.

The V call is TRBV6-1, the J call TRBJ2-1; 9 nucleotides match TRBD1. The CDR3 has 14 amino acids. The germline V gene encodes CDR1 MNHNS and CDR2 SASEGT. With 6 bases clipped from V and 8 bases from J, the junction kept 8 bases outside the gene matches. CDR3 protein: CASREQGAGDEQFF. The DNA of the CDR3 is TGTGCCAGCAGGGAACAGGGGGCAGGGGATGAGCAGTTCTTC.

The rearrangement links TRBV24-1 to TRBJ2-7; 8 bases are a match to TRBD2. The ends lost 3 bases at V and 6 bases at J; junction bases unmatched: 3. The CDR3 extends over 13 amino acids. The germline V gene encodes CDR1 KGHDR and CDR2 SFDVKD. The CDR3 sequence: CATSDGTRGEQYF. The DNA of the CDR3 is TGTGCCACCAGTGATGGGACTAGGGGCGAGCAGTACTTC.

This clonotype was observed once. This chain joins TRBV6-2 or TRBV6-3 and TRBJ2-5, with TRBD2 as a possible D gene (5 bases). Per the germline V gene, CDR1 is MNHEY and CDR2 is SVGEGT. Trimming shortened V by 5 bases and J by 2 bases, and 27 bases separated the two germline ends. This CDR3 has 19 amino acids. Written as DNA, the CDR3 is TGTGCCAGCAGTCGATATTACCTCGTAACTAGTTTAGGTCAAGAGACCCAGTACTTC. Translating it yields CASSRYYLVTSLGQETQYF.

This chain's CDR3 is CATSETGGYEQYF. DNA for the CDR3: TGTGCCACCAGTGAGACAGGCGGCTACGAGCAGTACTTC. The chain combines TRBV24-1 with TRBJ2-7; weak D call: TRBD1 (6 bases). This CDR3 is 13 amino acids long. Germline CDR1 reads KGHDR; CDR2 reads SFDVKD. Between the trimmed V and J ends, which lost 4 bases and 3 bases, there was a span of 9 bases.

This clonotype has only a few counts. The rearrangement links TRBV20-1 to TRBJ2-1; 7 nucleotides align to TRBD2. Germline CDR1 reads DFQATT; CDR2 reads SNEGSKA (reference sequence). This CDR3 spans 12 amino acids. J gave up 5 bases and V 5 bases, and 3 bases lay outside the gene matches. CDR3 in DNA: TGCAGTGCTCCAGCGGGACACAATGAGCAGTTCTTC. Its protein product is CSAPAGHNEQFF.

This clonotype was found a few times. The V and J genes are TRBV11-3 and TRBJ2-3; 10 bases agree with TRBD2. Per germline, CDR1 SGHNT and CDR2 YENEEA. J was trimmed by 7 bases and V by 1 base; bases with no gene match: 8. This CDR3 spans 16 amino acids. The CDR3 sequence is CASSLVPSGGVNTQYF. CDR3 DNA sequence: TGTGCCAGCAGCTTAGTGCCTAGCGGGGGTGTGAATACGCAGTATTTT.

This clonotype was seen only once. The J gene is TRBJ1-2, the V gene TRBV6-5, with D perhaps matching TRBD1 (5 bases). The V gene's germline CDR1 is MNHEY and CDR2 SVGAGI. The length of the CDR3 is 15 residues. The V end lost 7 bases, the J end lost 4 bases, and 19 bases lay between the germline ends. In nucleotides, the CDR3 is TGTGCCAGCACTTTTAACCGGGACGGGACCTATGGCTACACCTTC. Translation: CASTFNRDGTYGYTF.

The chain uses TRBV6-1 and TRBJ1-2; 7 bases match TRBD1. The V and J ends lost 6 bases and 6 bases, in that order; junction bases with no gene match: 7. The CDR3 is made up of 13 amino acids. Germline CDR1 MNHNS, CDR2 SASEGT. The CDR3 sequence is CASRSTGLHGYTF. The CDR3 DNA is TGTGCCAGCAGATCGACAGGGCTCCATGGCTACACCTTC.

The chain links TRBV20-1 to TRBJ2-7; D is unresolved. Germline CDR1 and CDR2: DFQATT and SNEGSKA (reference sequence). This CDR3 comprises 13 residues. V lost 1 base and J 6 bases, leaving 13 bases between the germline ends. CDR3 amino acids: CSARGTLDFEQYF. The CDR3 nucleotides read TGCAGTGCTAGAGGGACCCTAGATTTCGAGCAGTACTTC.

J is TRBJ2-1 and V is TRBV9, with 7 positions matching TRBD2. Trimming at V came to 3 bases and at J to 7 bases, leaving 16 bases not matched to a gene. Germline CDR1 SGDLS, CDR2 YYNGEE. The CDR3 is 17 amino acids. For the CDR3, the DNA is TGTGCCAGCAGCGGGGGGGGAGGCGGGCCAGTTAAGAATGAGCAGTTCTTC. Its translation: CASSGGGGGPVKNEQFF.

Remarks on this clonotype: Relative to the germline gene, one junction end is altered; a read error may explain this. The V and J genes are TRBV20-1 and TRBJ2-3; the D gene could be TRBD1 or TRBD2 (5 bases each). This CDR3 is 15 amino acids long. Per germline, CDR1 DFQATT and CDR2 SNEGSKA (reference sequence). This chain's CDR3 is CNALGTASRTDTQYF. In nucleotides, the CDR3 is TGCAATGCTCTGGGGACGGCTAGTCGCACAGATACGCAGTATTTT.

This clonotype was counted only a few times. This sequence joins TRBV7-2 and TRBJ2-7; possible D gene TRBD2, 6 bases. V was trimmed by 5 bases and J by 2 bases, leaving 19 bases between them. The CDR3 contains 16 residues. Germline CDR1 SGHTA, CDR2 FQGNSA. The CDR3 is CASSRERASDTYEQYF. The CDR3 nucleotides are TGTGCCAGCAGCCGCGAGCGGGCTAGCGATACCTACGAGCAGTACTTC.

This chain joins TRBV5-1 and TRBJ2-4, with TRBD2 matching over 10 bases. TRBJ2-7 explains the end of the DNA better; the J call may be wrong. The CDR3 sequence is 16 residues long. CDR1 and CDR2 (germline): SGHRS, YFSETQ. This CDR3 is CASSLAGTSVTYEQYF. CDR3 DNA sequence: TGCGCCAGCAGCTTGGCCGGGACTAGCGTCACTTACGAGCAGTACTTC.

The V gene is TRBV27, the J gene TRBJ2-3, with a tentative D call TRBD1 (5 bases). The V end was cut by 3 bases, the J end by 6 bases, with 13 bases between. The germline gives CDR1 MNHEY, CDR2 SMNVEV (reference sequence). CDR3 length: 14 residues. The CDR3 loop is CASSFVRVKDTQYF. CDR3 DNA: TGTGCCAGCAGTTTCGTCAGGGTCAAGGATACGCAGTATTTT.

The chain couples TRBV3-1 to TRBJ2-7, with 10 bases that match TRBD1. The germline V gene encodes CDR1 LGHDT and CDR2 YNNKEL (reference sequence). The junction had 5 bases not matched to a gene; V was cut back by 0 bases and J by 6 bases. CDR3 length equals 15 residues. This CDR3 reads CASSQEGTGVTEQYF. The CDR3 bases are TGTGCCAGCAGCCAAGAAGGGACAGGGGTTACCGAGCAGTACTTC.